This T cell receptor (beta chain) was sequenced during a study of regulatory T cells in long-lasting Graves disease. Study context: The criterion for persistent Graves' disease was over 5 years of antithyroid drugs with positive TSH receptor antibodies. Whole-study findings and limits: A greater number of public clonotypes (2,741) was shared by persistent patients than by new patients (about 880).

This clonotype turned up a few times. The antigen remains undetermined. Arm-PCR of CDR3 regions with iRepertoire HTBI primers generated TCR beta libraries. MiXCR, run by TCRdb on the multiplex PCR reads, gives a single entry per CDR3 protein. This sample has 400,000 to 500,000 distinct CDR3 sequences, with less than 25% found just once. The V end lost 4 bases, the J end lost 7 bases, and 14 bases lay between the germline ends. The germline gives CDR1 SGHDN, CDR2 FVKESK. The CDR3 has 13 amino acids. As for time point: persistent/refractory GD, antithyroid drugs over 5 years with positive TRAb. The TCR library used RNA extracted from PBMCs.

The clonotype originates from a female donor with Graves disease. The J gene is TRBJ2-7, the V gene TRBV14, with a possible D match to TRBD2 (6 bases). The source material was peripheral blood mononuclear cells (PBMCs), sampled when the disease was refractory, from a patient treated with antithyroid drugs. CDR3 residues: CASSRDSPREQYF. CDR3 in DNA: TGTGCCAGCAGCCGGGACTCCCCACGTGAGCAGTACTTC. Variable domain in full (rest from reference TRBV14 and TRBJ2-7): EAGVTQFPSHSVIEKGQTVTLRCDPISGHDNLYWYRRVMGKEIKFLLHFVKESKQDESGMPNNRFLAERTGGTYSTLKVQPAELEDSGVYFCASSRDSPREQYFGPGTRLTVT.